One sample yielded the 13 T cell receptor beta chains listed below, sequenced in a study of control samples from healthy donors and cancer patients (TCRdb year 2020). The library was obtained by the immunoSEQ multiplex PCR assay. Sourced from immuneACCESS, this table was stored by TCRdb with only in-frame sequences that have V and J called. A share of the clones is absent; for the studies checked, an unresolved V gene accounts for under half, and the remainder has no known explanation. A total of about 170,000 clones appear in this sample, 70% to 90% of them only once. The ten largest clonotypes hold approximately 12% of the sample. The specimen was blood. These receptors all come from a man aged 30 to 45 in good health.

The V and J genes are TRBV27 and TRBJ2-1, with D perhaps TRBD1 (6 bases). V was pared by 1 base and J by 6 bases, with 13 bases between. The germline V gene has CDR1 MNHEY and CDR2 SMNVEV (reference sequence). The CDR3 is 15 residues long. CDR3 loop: CASSLFSRGANEQFF. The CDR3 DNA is TGTGCCAGCAGTTTATTTTCCAGGGGTGCCAATGAGCAGTTCTTC.

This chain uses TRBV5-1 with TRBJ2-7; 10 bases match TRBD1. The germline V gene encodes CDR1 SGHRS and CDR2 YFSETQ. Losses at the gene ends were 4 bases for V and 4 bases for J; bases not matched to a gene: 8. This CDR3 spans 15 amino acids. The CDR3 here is CASSLGTGDIYEQYF. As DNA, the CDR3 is TGCGCCAGCAGCCTCGGGACAGGGGACATATACGAGCAGTACTTC.

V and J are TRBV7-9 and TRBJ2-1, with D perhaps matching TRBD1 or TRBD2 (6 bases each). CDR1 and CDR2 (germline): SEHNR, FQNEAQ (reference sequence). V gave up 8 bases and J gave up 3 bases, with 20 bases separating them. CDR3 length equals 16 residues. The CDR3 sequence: CASAQRGAPDYNEQFF. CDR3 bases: TGTGCCAGCGCCCAGAGGGGGGCCCCAGACTACAATGAGCAGTTCTTC. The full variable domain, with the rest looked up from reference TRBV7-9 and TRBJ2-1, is DTGVSQNPRHKITKRGQNVTFRCDPISEHNRLYWYRQTLGQGPEFLTYFQNEAQLEKSRLLSDRFSAERPKGSFSTLEIQRTEQGDSAMYLCASAQRGAPDYNEQFFGPGTRLTVL.

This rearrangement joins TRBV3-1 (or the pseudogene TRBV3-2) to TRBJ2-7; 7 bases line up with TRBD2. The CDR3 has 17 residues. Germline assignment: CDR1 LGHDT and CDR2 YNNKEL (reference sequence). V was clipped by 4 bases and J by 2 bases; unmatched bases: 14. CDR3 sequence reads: CASSRGGGAMGPYEQYF. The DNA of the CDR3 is TGTGCCAGCAGCCGCGGGGGAGGGGCGATGGGGCCCTACGAGCAGTACTTC.

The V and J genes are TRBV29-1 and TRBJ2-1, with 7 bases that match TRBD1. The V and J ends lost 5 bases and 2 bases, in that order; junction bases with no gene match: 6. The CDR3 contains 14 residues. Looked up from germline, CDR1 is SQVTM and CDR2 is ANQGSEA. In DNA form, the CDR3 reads TGCAGCGTTATAGGTACAGGGGCCTACAATGAGCAGTTCTTC. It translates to CSVIGTGAYNEQFF.

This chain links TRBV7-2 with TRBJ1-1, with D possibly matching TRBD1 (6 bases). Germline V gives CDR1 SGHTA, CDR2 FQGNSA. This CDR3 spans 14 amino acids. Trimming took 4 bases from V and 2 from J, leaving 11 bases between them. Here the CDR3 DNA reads TGTGCCAGCAGCTCTGGACAGTCCAACACTGAAGCTTTCTTT. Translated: CASSSGQSNTEAFF.

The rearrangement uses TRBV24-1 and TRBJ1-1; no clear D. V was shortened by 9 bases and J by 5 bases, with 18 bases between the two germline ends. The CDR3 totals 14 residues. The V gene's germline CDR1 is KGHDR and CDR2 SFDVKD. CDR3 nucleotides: TGTGCCACCTCTTCGGCAGTCGGAATGACTGAAGCTTTCTTT. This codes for CATSSAVGMTEAFF.

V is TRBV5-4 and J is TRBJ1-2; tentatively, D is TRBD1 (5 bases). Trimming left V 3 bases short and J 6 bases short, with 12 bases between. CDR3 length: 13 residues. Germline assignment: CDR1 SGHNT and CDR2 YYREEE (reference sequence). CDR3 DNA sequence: TGTGCCAGCAGCTCCCAAGGGGAGGATGGCTACACCTTC. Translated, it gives CASSSQGEDGYTF. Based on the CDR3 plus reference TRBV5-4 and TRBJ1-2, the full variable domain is ETGVTQSPTHLIKTRGQQVTLRCSSQSGHNTVSWYQQALGQGPQFIFQYYREEENGRGNFPPRFSGLQFPNYSSELNVNALELDDSALYLCASSSQGEDGYTFGSGTRLTVV.

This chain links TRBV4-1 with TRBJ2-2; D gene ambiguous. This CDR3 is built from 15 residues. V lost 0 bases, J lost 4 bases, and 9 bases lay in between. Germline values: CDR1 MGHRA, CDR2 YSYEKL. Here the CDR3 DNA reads TGCGCCAGCAGCCAAGATCTCCAAAGCACCGGGGAGCTGTTTTTT. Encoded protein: CASSQDLQSTGELFF.

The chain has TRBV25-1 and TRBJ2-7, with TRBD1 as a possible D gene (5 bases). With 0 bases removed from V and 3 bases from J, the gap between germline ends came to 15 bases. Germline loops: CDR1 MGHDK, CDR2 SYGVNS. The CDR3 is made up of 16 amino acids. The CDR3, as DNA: TGTGCCAGCAGTGAATATGATGGGGCCAAGATCTACGAGCAGTACTTC. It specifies CASSEYDGAKIYEQYF.

CDR3 in amino acids: CASSRKEWGSQETQYF. In DNA form, the CDR3 reads TGTGCCAGCAGCCGTAAAGAGTGGGGAAGCCAAGAGACCCAGTACTTC. The V and J genes are TRBV5-6 and TRBJ2-5; no clear D. The CDR3 has 16 amino acids. V was shortened by 4 bases and J by 1 base, with 17 bases between the two germline ends. Germline V gene sequence: CDR1 SGHDT, CDR2 YYEEEE.

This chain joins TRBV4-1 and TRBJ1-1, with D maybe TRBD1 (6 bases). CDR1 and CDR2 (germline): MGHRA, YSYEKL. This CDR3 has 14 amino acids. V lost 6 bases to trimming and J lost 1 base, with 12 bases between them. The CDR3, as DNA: TGCGCCAGCAGAGGGACACTAAAGAACACTGAAGCTTTCTTT. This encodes CASRGTLKNTEAFF.

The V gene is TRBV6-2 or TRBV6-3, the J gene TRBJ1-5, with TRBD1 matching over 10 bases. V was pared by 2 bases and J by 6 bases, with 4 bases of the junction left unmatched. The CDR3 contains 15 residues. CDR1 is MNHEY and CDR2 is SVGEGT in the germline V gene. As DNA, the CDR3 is TGTGCCAGCAGTTACGACAGGGGGCGCGTTCAGCCCCAGCATTTT. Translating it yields CASSYDRGRVQPQHF.